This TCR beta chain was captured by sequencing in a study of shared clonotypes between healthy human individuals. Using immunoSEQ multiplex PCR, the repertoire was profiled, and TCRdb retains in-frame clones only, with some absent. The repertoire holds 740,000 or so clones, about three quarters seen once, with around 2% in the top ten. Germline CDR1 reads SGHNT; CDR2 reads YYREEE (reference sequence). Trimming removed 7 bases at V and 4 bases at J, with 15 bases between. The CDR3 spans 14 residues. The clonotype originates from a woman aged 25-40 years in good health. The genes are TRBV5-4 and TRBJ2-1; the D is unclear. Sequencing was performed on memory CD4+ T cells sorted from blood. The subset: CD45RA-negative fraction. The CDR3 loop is CASQVTGEYNEQFF. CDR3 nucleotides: TGTGCCAGCCAAGTCACTGGAGAATACAATGAGCAGTTCTTC. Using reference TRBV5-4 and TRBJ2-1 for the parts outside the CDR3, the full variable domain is ETGVTQSPTHLIKTRGQQVTLRCSSQSGHNTVSWYQQALGQGPQFIFQYYREEENGRGNFPPRFSGLQFPNYSSELNVNALELDDSALYLCASQVTGEYNEQFFGPGTRLTVL.